Following are 22 T cell receptor beta chains from one sample sequenced in a study of read filtering for tumor transcriptome and immune sequencing. The library was built from about 400 ng RNA with molecular barcoded adaptors for alpha/delta and beta/gamma chains. One entry per CDR3 protein, called by TCRdb with MiXCR from the reads. The table lists fewer than 45,000 distinct CDR3 sequences, over 10% of them singletons. The specimen sequenced was a population of CD138-negative cells sorted from bone marrow. Source of these receptors: a donor over 35 with multiple myeloma.

In this sample, this clonotype turned up a few times. This may be a read error, as it is one base from a much larger clone. The CDR3 bases are TGCAGTACTAGATCAGAGATGGAGCAGTACTTC. Translating gives CSTRSEMEQYF. The chain uses TRBV20-1 and TRBJ2-7; weak D call: TRBD2 (5 bases). The CDR3 covers 11 residues. Looked up from germline, CDR1 is DFQATT and CDR2 is SNEGSKA (reference sequence).

This clonotype was counted only a few times. A junction end diverges from the germline sequence, so it may reflect a read error. The rearrangement joins TRBV2 to TRBJ2-1; the match to TRBD2 covers 7 bases. The V gene's germline CDR1 is SNHLY and CDR2 FYNNEI. This CDR3 contains 14 residues. The CDR3 sequence is CASTREGLYNEQSF. CDR3 coding DNA: TGTGCCAGCACTAGGGAGGGCCTCTACAATGAGCAGTCCTTC. The variable domain in full, with the rest retrieved from reference TRBV2 and TRBJ2-1, is EPEVTQTPSHQVTQMGQEVILRCVPISNHLYFYWYRQILGQKVEFLVSFYNNEISEKSEIFDDQFSVERPDGSNFTLKIRSTKLEDSAMYFCASTREGLYNEQSFGPGTRLTVL.

To note about this clonotype: This may be a read error, as it is one base from a much larger clone. The V gene is TRBV6-2 or TRBV6-3, the J gene TRBJ1-1; possibly TRBD1 for D (6 bases). Germline assignment: CDR1 MNHEY and CDR2 SVGEGT. This CDR3 has 14 amino acids. Here the CDR3 DNA reads TGTGCCAGCAGACCCGACAGGACCTACACTGAAGCTTCCTTT. This encodes CASRPDRTYTEASF.

This clonotype has more than one count but fewer than ten. The J gene is TRBJ2-1, the V gene TRBV4-3, with TRBD2 identical over 10 bases. J lost 8 bases, V lost 7 bases, and 14 bases had no gene match. The germline V gene has CDR1 LGHNA and CDR2 YSLEER. The CDR3 spans 16 residues. CDR3 residues: CASTTDWSGRVYEQFF. DNA of the CDR3: TGCGCCAGCACCACAGATTGGAGCGGGAGGGTGTATGAGCAGTTCTTC.

At least ten counts were recorded for this clonotype. The V call is TRBV11-2, the J call TRBJ2-1, with D hard to call. Germline CDR1 is SGHAT and CDR2 is FQNNGV. CDR3 length equals 13 residues. Between the trimmed V and J ends, which lost 6 bases and 3 bases, there was a span of 9 bases. CDR3 region: CASRVADYNEQFF. CDR3 sequence (DNA): TGTGCCAGCAGGGTCGCCGACTACAATGAGCAGTTCTTC. Based on the CDR3 plus reference TRBV11-2 and TRBJ2-1, the full variable domain is EAGVAQSPRYKIIEKRQSVAFWCNPISGHATLYWYQQILGQGPKLLIQFQNNGVVDDSQLPKDRFSAERLKGVDSTLKIQPAKLEDSAVYLCASRVADYNEQFFGPGTRLTVL.

This clonotype has at least ten counts. One end of the junction does not line up with germline, which may come from a read error. The chain uses TRBV6-2 or TRBV6-3 and TRBJ2-1, with 8 bases lining up with TRBD2. CDR3 size: 16 residues. CDR1 is MNHEY, CDR2 SVGEGT, per germline. CDR3 nucleotides: TGTGCCAGCAGTACAAGAAGCGGGAGCTCCTACAATGGGCAGTTCTTC. This codes for CASSTRSGSSYNGQFF.

The table lists this clonotype with many counts. V gene TRBV20-1 combines with J gene TRBJ2-1, with 12 nucleotides matching TRBD2. Trimming took 2 bases from V and 0 from J; bases not matched to a gene: 11. CDR3 length: 19 residues. Germline loops: CDR1 DFQATT, CDR2 SNEGSKA (reference sequence). The CDR3 sequence: CSARPWTSGNFLSYNEQFF. CDR3 coding DNA: TGCAGTGCTAGACCTTGGACTAGCGGGAATTTCCTCTCCTACAATGAGCAGTTCTTC.

In this sample, this clonotype turned up many times. The chain recombines TRBV12-5 with TRBJ2-2; 8 nucleotides line up with TRBD2. The CDR3 consists of 16 residues. Germline V lookup: CDR1 LGHNT, CDR2 FRNRAP. J gave up 3 bases and V 1 base, and 4 bases lay outside the gene matches. CDR3 DNA: TGTGCTAGTGGTTTGGCGGGAGGGCCCTACACCGGGGAGCTGTTTTTT. Protein sequence: CASGLAGGPYTGELFF.

The chain joins TRBV2 to TRBJ2-1; D possibly corresponds to TRBD2 (6 bases). There are 17 residues in the CDR3. V was cut by 4 bases and J by 3 bases, with 19 bases left in between. Germline V gives CDR1 SNHLY, CDR2 FYNNEI. The CDR3 here is CASSAPSSTGLYNEQFF. CDR3 DNA: TGTGCCAGCAGTGCGCCTTCTTCAACGGGACTCTACAATGAGCAGTTCTTC.

This clonotype was recorded at least ten times. This rearrangement joins TRBV4-3 to TRBJ2-3; 13 bases fit TRBD2. Germline V gene lookup returns CDR1 LGHNA and CDR2 YSLEER. This CDR3 region has 21 residues. V lost 4 bases and J lost 3; bases outside the gene matches: 19. The CDR3 region has the DNA TGCGCCAGCAGCCGCGACGGGACTAGCGGGATATTCAGAGTCCAGACAGATACGCAGTATTTT. Translated: CASSRDGTSGIFRVQTDTQYF.

Many counts were recorded for this clonotype. The genes are TRBV29-1 and TRBJ2-7; TRBD1 is a possible D gene (6 bases). The V gene's germline CDR1 is SQVTM and CDR2 ANQGSEA. With 5 bases removed from V and 3 bases from J, the gap between germline ends came to 11 bases. The CDR3 spans 12 residues. The CDR3 DNA follows: TGCAGCGTTCGCAGGGGAGACTACGAGCAGTACTTC. It encodes CSVRRGDYEQYF.

Note on this clonotype: Relative to the germline gene, one junction end is altered; a read error may explain this. The chain joins TRBV6-6 to TRBJ2-3; TRBD1 matches 7 bases. The CDR3 runs to 15 residues. The germline CDR1 and CDR2 sequences are MNHNY and SVGAGI (reference sequence). CDR3 sequence: CASCYSTGITDTQYF. The CDR3 DNA reads as TGTGCCAGCTGTTACTCGACAGGGATCACAGATACGCAGTATTTT.

This clonotype occurred many times. V and J are TRBV29-1 and TRBJ2-7; D remains unclear. V lost 5 bases and J 2 bases, leaving 10 bases between the germline ends. The CDR3 runs to 12 residues. Germline V gene data show CDR1 as SQVTM and CDR2 as ANQGSEA. The CDR3 coding sequence is TGCAGCGTTAAAGGGAACACCTACGAGCAGTACTTC. As protein: CSVKGNTYEQYF.

The rearrangement links TRBV20-1 to TRBJ2-6, with D perhaps matching TRBD2 (5 bases). The germline V gene encodes CDR1 DFQATT and CDR2 SNEGSKA (reference sequence). There are 16 residues in the CDR3. Trimming took 1 base from V and 0 from J, leaving 10 bases between them. The DNA of the CDR3 is TGCAGTGCTAGAGTAGGAGGAGCCTCTGGGGCCAACGTCCTGACTTTC. Protein product: CSARVGGASGANVLTF.

This clonotype was picked up a small number of times. Here the CDR3 reads CASSFAQGSQPQHF. CDR3 bases: TGTGCCAGCAGTTTTGCCCAGGGGAGTCAGCCCCAGCATTTT. V usage is TRBV12-3 or TRBV12-4 and J usage is TRBJ1-5; a weak D match, TRBD1 (6 bases). The CDR3 is made up of 14 amino acids. V shed 3 bases and J shed 6 bases, with 12 bases lying between them.

This clonotype was seen a handful of times. The chain recombines TRBV29-1 with TRBJ2-3; 8 bases line up with TRBD2. Trimming cost V 1 base and J 5 bases; bases outside gene matches: 14. The CDR3 covers 17 residues. Germline values: CDR1 SQVTM, CDR2 ANQGSEA. The CDR3 sequence is CSVEGGAAGGKGDTQYF. The DNA for the CDR3 is TGCAGCGTTGAAGGGGGGGCGGCGGGGGGTAAGGGAGATACGCAGTATTTT.

Many counts were recorded for this clonotype. This chain joins TRBV10-3 and TRBJ2-5; D may correspond to TRBD1 or TRBD2 (6 bases each). The CDR3 loop spans 14 amino acids. V lost 2 bases, J lost 7 bases, and 14 bases lay in between. Germline V CDR1 and CDR2: ENHRY, SYGVKD. CDR3 protein: CAISERTEGGTQYF. CDR3 coding DNA: TGTGCCATCAGTGAGAGGACAGAGGGGGGGACCCAGTACTTC.

This clonotype was seen repeatedly, ten times or more. This chain connects TRBV3-1 to TRBJ1-2; 7 nucleotides agree with TRBD1. This CDR3 has 13 residues. Trimming removed 6 bases from V and 4 bases from J; junction bases left unmatched: 5. Per germline, CDR1 LGHDT and CDR2 YNNKEL (reference sequence). The CDR3, as DNA: TGTGCCAGCAGAAACAGGGGTCCCTATGGCTACACCTTC. Translation: CASRNRGPYGYTF.

This clonotype was recorded at least ten times. The J gene is TRBJ2-1, the V gene TRBV3-1; no definite D call. The germline V gene has CDR1 LGHDT and CDR2 YNNKEL (reference sequence). V was pared by 0 bases and J by 8 bases, with 5 bases between. The CDR3 extends over 12 amino acids. Here the CDR3 reads CASSQDWYEQFF. CDR3 nucleotides: TGTGCCAGCAGCCAAGATTGGTATGAGCAGTTCTTC.

This clonotype appeared many times. J is TRBJ2-1 and V is TRBV20-1; weak D call: TRBD2 (5 bases). The germline CDR1 and CDR2 sequences are DFQATT and SNEGSKA (reference sequence). V was trimmed by 2 bases and J by 6 bases, leaving 8 bases between them. The CDR3 spans 12 residues. In DNA, the CDR3 is TGCAGTGCTAGATGGCTAGCCAATGAGCAGTTCTTC. This sequence encodes CSARWLANEQFF.

This clonotype came up many times. The rearrangement joins TRBV24-1 to TRBJ2-1, with a possible D match to TRBD1 (7 bases). The CDR3 extends over 15 amino acids. V lost 11 bases, J lost 9 bases, and 25 bases lay in between. In germline, CDR1 is KGHDR, CDR2 SFDVKD. This chain's CDR3 is CAIASGGSLLSEQFF. CDR3 nucleotides: TGTGCCATCGCCTCAGGGGGGTCCCTTTTGAGTGAGCAGTTCTTC.

This clonotype came up many times. The rearrangement joins TRBV6-2 or TRBV6-3 to TRBJ2-1, with 8 bases lining up with TRBD2. With 5 bases clipped from V and 6 bases from J, the junction kept 6 bases outside the gene matches. The CDR3 totals 14 residues. Germline V gene lookup returns CDR1 MNHEY and CDR2 SVGEGT. The CDR3 nucleotides read TGTGCCAGCAGTCACGGGGGGGCCCGCAATGAGCAGTTCTTC. Amino acid sequence: CASSHGGARNEQFF.